Below, one T cell receptor (beta chain) is given with its context. This sample was taken from a study of preoperative IRX-2 immunotherapy in early breast cancer. Assay used: immunoSEQ multiplex PCR; TCRdb lists only in-frame clones, some missing. The sample has around 1,200 clones; over 70% are singletons. The treatment denotes: preoperative locoregional IRX-2 cytokine immunotherapy. This phase Ib study tested locoregional IRX-2 cytokine immunotherapy given before surgery. The receptor was isolated from a human donor with breast cancer. The sample was tumor tissue, taken after IRX-2 immunotherapy.

CDR3: CASSAEVGFDTQYF. The CDR3 nucleotides are TGTGCCAGCAGCGCAGAAGTTGGTTTTGATACGCAGTATTTT. The chain links TRBV11-3 to TRBJ2-3; no clear D. The CDR3 length is 14 residues. Germline CDR1 reads SGHNT; CDR2 reads YENEEA. The germline V and J ends were trimmed by 5 bases and 6 bases, with 15 bases remaining between them. The full variable domain, rest sourced from reference TRBV11-3 and TRBJ2-3, is EAGVVQSPRYKIIEKKQPVAFWCNPISGHNTLYWYLQNLGQGPELLIRYENEEAVDDSQLPKDRFSAERLKGVDSTLKIQPAELGDSAVYLCASSAEVGFDTQYFGPGTRLTVL.